The entry below gives a single TCR beta chain sequence along with its context. Its specificity is not known. Generated by immunoSEQ multiplex PCR, the TCRdb table keeps only in-frame clones and is missing some. Found here are some 100,000 clones, 70% to 90% of them singletons; the top ten hold 0.79%. This entry belongs to a study of OX40 agonist ivuxolimab in advanced cancers. Study at large: One hepatocellular carcinoma and a couple of cutaneous melanoma patients partially responded.

Study outcomes and limitations: Averaging showed that CD8+ T cells had more expanded clones than CD4+ did. The investigators did not determine what antigen specificity the expanded peripheral T cells had. At 0.1 to 3.0 mg/kg, CD4+ and CD8+ blood T cells expanded clonally by week 6.

This sample comprised CD4+ or CD8+ T cells sorted from blood, obtained in a trial of the OX40 agonist ivuxolimab. The receptor's source is an adult with an advanced solid tumor such as melanoma, head and neck, liver or kidney cancer.

CDR3 bases: TGCGCCAGCAGTGACCAACCACAGGGGAGGGCCGGGGAGCTGTTTTTT. Translated, it gives CASSDQPQGRAGELFF. V and J are TRBV10-1 and TRBJ2-2; the D gene could be TRBD1 or TRBD2 (7 bases each). Germline lookup yields CDR1 WNHNN and CDR2 SYGVQD (reference sequence). The CDR3 loop spans 16 amino acids. Trimming pared 3 bases from V and 6 bases from J, leaving 17 bases between.